This T cell receptor beta chain stems from a study of CD8+CD57+ T cells in acquired aplastic anemia. Study-wide background: Sorted cells (CD4+ and CD8+) yielded DNA amounts that averaged approximately 3.1 ug.

Genomic DNA constituted the template upon which TCR beta VDJ and CDR3 profiling was performed. In TCRdb, the reads were re-called with MiXCR into one record per CDR3 protein. Of 150,000 to 180,000 distinct CDR3 sequences in the sample, approximately 52% were seen once. The V end was cut by 6 bases, the J end by 0 bases, with 15 bases between. The CDR3 sequence is 15 residues long. CDR1 is WNHNN, CDR2 SYGVQD, per germline (reference sequence). This clonotype was seen many times. Whoever was chosen for sequencing had shown CD8+CD57+ cell expansion by flow cytometry. The chain carries TRBV10-1 and TRBJ2-7; weak D call: TRBD1 (5 bases). This receptor was taken from a human donor with aplastic anemia. The sequenced sample consisted of sorted CD4+, CD8+, or CD8+CD57+ T cells (not recorded which) from PBMCs. The DNA of the CDR3 is TGCGCCAGCAGGAGAGACAGATTATTCTCCTACGAGCAGTACTTC. Residues: CASRRDRLFSYEQYF.